The subject of this entry is one TCR beta chain. The data were obtained in a study of blood T cell repertoires in COVID-19. The wider study: Italy, Spain and the United States were the sources of the convalescent and acute COVID-19 samples. PBMCs, B-cell-depleted T cells, or T cells provided the cDNA or gDNA that made up the material.

Per the study methods: Amplification of reference gene primers was used by the study to estimate nucleated cell counts. Generated by immunoSEQ multiplex PCR, the TCRdb table keeps only in-frame clones and is missing some. V and J calls and clone size are given by that table; D and trimming were obtained from the DNA. This table has roughly 170,000 clones, around nine tenths appearing once. The CDR3 loop spans 14 amino acids. Germline CDR1 is SGDLS and CDR2 is YYNGEE. V was shortened by 3 bases and J by 4 bases, with 13 bases between the two germline ends. The sequencing sample was made of peripheral blood. This sequence joins TRBV9 and TRBJ2-5, with D possibly being TRBD1 (5 bases). The sequence came from a woman under 30 who had recovered from COVID-19. For the CDR3, the DNA is TGTGCCAGCAGCGCCAGGGATGGTGTAGAGACCCAGTACTTC. Its protein is CASSARDGVETQYF.